The entry that follows covers one T cell receptor (beta chain) sequence. What it recognizes is unknown. The sample originates from a study of T cells in localized non-small cell lung cancer. Study outcomes and limitations: Appearances in adjacent lung were noted for a median 57 of the top 100 tumor clones. Clonality of T cells reached its maximum in uninvolved adjacent lung, surpassing tumor.

This table comes from immunoSEQ multiplex PCR, and its TCRdb copy is limited to in-frame clones, with some not included. The sample consists of approximately 31,000 clones, approximately 91% of them appearing once. Germline V gene data show CDR1 as SGHNT and CDR2 as YENEEA. The trim removed 5 bases at V and 1 base at J, leaving 9 bases unmatched. The CDR3 is made up of 17 amino acids. Sequenced material: peripheral blood, taken before any cancer treatment. The chain has TRBV11-3 and TRBJ2-3, with 10 bases fitting TRBD2. The TCR sequence derives from a female donor of 60 years or more with stage I lung adenocarcinoma. CDR3 sequence: CASSRGVLAGGTDTQYF. The CDR3 coding sequence is TGTGCCAGCAGCCGCGGCGTGCTAGCGGGAGGCACAGATACGCAGTATTTT.